The present T cell receptor (beta chain) was sequenced within a study of CD8+CD57+ T cells in acquired aplastic anemia. In this sample, this clonotype turned up many times. Germline lookup yields CDR1 SEHNR and CDR2 FQNEAQ (reference sequence). V lost 0 bases, J lost 3 bases, and 11 bases lay in between. The CDR3 consists of 15 residues. Patients who underwent sequencing had shown CD8+CD57+ cell expansion by flow cytometry. Profiles of TCR beta VDJ and CDR3 were generated from a genomic DNA template. TCRdb redid the calling of the reads with MiXCR, one entry per CDR3 protein. The data contain approximately 150,000 distinct CDR3 sequences, around 48% of them singletons.

The sequenced sample consisted of sorted CD4+, CD8+, or CD8+CD57+ T cells (not recorded which) from PBMCs. The receptor's source is a human donor with aplastic anemia. This chain links TRBV7-9 with TRBJ1-1, with D unresolved. The CDR3 coding sequence is TGTGCCAGCAGCTTAGCAGTGGGAGAGGACACTGAAGCTTTCTTT. It is translated as CASSLAVGEDTEAFF.